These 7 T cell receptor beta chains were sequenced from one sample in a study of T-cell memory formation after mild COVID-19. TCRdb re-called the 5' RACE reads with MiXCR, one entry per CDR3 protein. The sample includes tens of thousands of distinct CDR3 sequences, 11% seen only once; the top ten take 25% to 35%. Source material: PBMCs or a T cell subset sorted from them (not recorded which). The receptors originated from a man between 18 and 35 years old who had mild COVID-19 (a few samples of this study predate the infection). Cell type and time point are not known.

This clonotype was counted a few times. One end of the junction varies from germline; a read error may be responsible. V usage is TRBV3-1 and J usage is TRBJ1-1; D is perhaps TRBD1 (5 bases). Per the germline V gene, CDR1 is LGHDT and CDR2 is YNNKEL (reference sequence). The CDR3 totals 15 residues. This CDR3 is CASSQNELGPGSKRF. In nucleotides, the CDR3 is TGTGCCAGCAGCCAAAACGAATTGGGGCCCGGTTCCAAAAGGTTT.

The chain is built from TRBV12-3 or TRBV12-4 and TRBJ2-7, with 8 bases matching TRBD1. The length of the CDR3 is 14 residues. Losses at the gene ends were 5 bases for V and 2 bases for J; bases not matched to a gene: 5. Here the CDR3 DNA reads TGTGCCAGCAGTCTACAGGGGGATGCCTACGAGCAGTACTTC. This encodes CASSLQGDAYEQYF.

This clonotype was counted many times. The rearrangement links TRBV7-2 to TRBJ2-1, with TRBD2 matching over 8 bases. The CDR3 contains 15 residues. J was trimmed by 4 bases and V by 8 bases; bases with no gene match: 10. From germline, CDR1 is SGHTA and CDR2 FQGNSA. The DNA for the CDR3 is TGTGCCAGCGCTTCGGGGGGGGCGGCGTACAATGAGCAGTTCTTC. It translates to CASASGGAAYNEQFF.

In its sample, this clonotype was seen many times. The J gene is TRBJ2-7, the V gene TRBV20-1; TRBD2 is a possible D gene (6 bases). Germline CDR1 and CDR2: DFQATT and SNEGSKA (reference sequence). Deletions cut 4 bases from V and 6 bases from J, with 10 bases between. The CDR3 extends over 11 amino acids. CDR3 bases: TGCAGTGCTATCACCGGGGGCGAGCAGTACTTC. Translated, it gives CSAITGGEQYF.

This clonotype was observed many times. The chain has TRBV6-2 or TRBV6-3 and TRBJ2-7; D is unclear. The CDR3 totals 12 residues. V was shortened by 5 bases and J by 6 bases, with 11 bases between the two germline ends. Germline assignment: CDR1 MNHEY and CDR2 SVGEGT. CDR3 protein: CASSRTMTEQYF. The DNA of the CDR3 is TGTGCCAGCAGTCGAACTATGACCGAGCAGTACTTC.

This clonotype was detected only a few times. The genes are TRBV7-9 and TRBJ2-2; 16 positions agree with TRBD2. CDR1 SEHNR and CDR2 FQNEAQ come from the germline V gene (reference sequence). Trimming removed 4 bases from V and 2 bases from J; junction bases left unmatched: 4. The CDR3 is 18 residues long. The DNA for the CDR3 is TGTGCCAGCAGCTCCGGGACTAGCGGGGGGGTTAACACCGGGGAGCTGTTTTTT. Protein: CASSSGTSGGVNTGELFF.

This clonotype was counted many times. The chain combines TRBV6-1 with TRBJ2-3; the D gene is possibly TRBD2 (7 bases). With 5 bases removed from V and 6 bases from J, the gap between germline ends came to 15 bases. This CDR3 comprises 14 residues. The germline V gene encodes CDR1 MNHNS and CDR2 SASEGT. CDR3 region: CASSSRGAADTQYF. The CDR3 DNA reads TGTGCCAGCAGTTCCCGGGGGGCCGCGGATACGCAGTATTTT.